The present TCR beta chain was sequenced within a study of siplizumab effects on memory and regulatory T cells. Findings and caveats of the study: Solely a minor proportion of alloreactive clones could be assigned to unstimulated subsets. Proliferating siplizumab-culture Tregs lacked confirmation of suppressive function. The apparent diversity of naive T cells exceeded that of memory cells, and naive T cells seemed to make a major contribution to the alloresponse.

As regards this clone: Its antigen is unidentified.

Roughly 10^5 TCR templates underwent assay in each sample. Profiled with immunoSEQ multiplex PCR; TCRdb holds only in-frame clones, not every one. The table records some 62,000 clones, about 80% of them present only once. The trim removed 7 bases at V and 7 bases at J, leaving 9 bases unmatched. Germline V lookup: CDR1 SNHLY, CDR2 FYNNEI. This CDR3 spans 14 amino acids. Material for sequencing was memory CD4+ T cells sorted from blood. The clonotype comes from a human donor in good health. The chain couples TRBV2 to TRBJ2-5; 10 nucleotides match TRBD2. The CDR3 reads CASTEAGGPGTQYF. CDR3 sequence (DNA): TGTGCCAGCACAGAAGCGGGGGGGCCGGGGACCCAGTACTTC.